This T cell receptor beta chain derives from a study of regulatory T cells in long-lasting Graves disease. Study-wide results and limits: The work looked only at peripheral blood and did not look at thyroid tissue. The number of shared public clonotypes was higher in persistent patients (under 3,000) than new patients (more than 850).

As for time point: newly diagnosed GD, antithyroid drugs for less than 3 months. Construction of the TCR library relied on RNA isolated from PBMCs. CDR1 and CDR2 (germline): SGHVS, FQNEAQ. With V trimmed by 7 bases and J by 3 bases, 14 bases remained unmatched. This CDR3 has 16 residues. Comments on this clonotype: As yet, its antigen is unknown.

Libraries of TCR beta came from iRepertoire HTBI primers plus Arm-PCR of CDR3 regions. Each CDR3 protein is one row after TCRdb ran MiXCR on the multiplex PCR reads. The table lists roughly 400,000 distinct CDR3 sequences, roughly 15% of them singletons, with over 7.5% in the top ten. These records were also assigned to another study, of T cells in Graves' hyperthyroidism and ophthalmopathy. As reported in that work: Carried out on the TCR CDR3, a first-round RT-PCR used the HTBI primer set. Blood also showed most of the thyroid clonotypes that were expanded above 0.001.

The chain couples TRBV7-8 to TRBJ1-1; TRBD1 matches 7 bases. The receptor's source is a woman aged 40 to 50 with Graves disease. Sequencing was performed on peripheral blood mononuclear cells (PBMCs), taken at new diagnosis, from a patient treated with antithyroid drugs. The CDR3 nucleotides are TGTGCCAGCATCAATCAGGGGGGATCTAGGTACACTGAAGCTTTCTTT. It codes for CASINQGGSRYTEAFF.